This T cell receptor (beta chain) was recovered during a study of blood T cell repertoires in COVID-19 (dated by TCRdb to 2020 to 2021). About the study as a whole: Samples from collaborators originated in the United States, Italy and Spain and spanned both the acute and convalescent phases of COVID-19. The material from the prospective study consisted of cDNA or gDNA derived from T cells, B-cell-depleted T cells, or PBMCs. Subjects who had been exposed to COVID-19, were actively infected with it, or had recovered from it provided the deeply sampled blood TCRbeta repertoires that made up the dataset. The repertoires were released in a freely available public database meant as a resource for research on the immune response to SARS-CoV-2. Samples came from the ongoing ImmuneRACE study (first 160 participants) plus 1,254 subjects from 6 global collaborators. A de-identified subject ID, COVID-19 status, age in years and sex were almost always included in the sample metadata. Where HLA class I and class II types were available, the types were taken from metadata supplied by the sample provider, not from assay-based typing. The paper's findings and limits, for the study overall: Clinical and demographic metadata were provided uncurated, with the amount varying by source and participant.

As to this clone: Its antigen is still unknown. Base qualities were left out, and no much larger clone turns up one base away.

V is pruned by 0 bases and J by 12 bases, leaving 4 bases of the junction without a gene match. The germline V gene provides CDR1 SGHDN and CDR2 FVKESK. Counted from cysteine to phenylalanine, this CDR3 has 15 amino acids. Only CDR3 DNA is held: 45 bases, read in frame from base 1. TCRbeta CDR3 regions were amplified from genomic DNA by means of the immunoSEQ Assay, a bias-controlled multiplex PCR. Turning to the authors' computational methods: The number of nucleated cells in each sample was estimated from the amplification of reference gene primers within the assay. To quantify the absolute abundance of each unique TCRbeta CDR3 rearrangement, sequence reads were collapsed and filtered. Productive Simpson clonality was computed per sample as the square root of Simpson's diversity index over productive rearrangements. Entries here come from immuneACCESS through TCRdb and include only in-frame sequences with V and J called. Some clones fail to appear in such tables; in the studies checked, an unresolved V gene covers under half of the shortfall, and the cause of the remainder is unknown. V and J calls and clone size are those listed in that table; D and trimming were worked out from the DNA. The table for this sample lists about 130,000 clones; under 85% of them were counted only once. Together, the top ten hold approximately 20% of the sample.

In the prospective study, participants were 18 to 89 years old, resided in about two dozen geographic areas of the United States, and were enrolled through a virtual design. Cohort assignment in the prospective study relied on participant-reported clinical history from a screening survey and a study questionnaire. Recovered participants in ImmuneRACE Cohort 3 were defined as having two consecutive negative NP/OP PCR tests, clearance from a healthcare professional, or resolution of symptoms. In the prospective study, whole blood, serum and a nasopharyngeal or oropharyngeal swab were collected from each participant by mobile phlebotomists. Prospective study participants could optionally give additional blood draws and questionnaires over an approximately 2-month period. Prospective study blood samples were shipped either frozen or at room temperature before DNA extraction.

The origin of this receptor is a young man who had recovered from COVID-19. Recombination linked TRBV14 to TRBJ2-1; TRBD2 fits 14 bases in the junction. The sequenced sample consisted of PBMCs or T cells enriched from blood (not recorded which). The CDR3 protein is CASSQDRGLAGGQFF. The nucleotide sequence is TGTGCCAGCAGCCAAGATAGAGGACTAGCGGGAGGGCAGTTCTTC.